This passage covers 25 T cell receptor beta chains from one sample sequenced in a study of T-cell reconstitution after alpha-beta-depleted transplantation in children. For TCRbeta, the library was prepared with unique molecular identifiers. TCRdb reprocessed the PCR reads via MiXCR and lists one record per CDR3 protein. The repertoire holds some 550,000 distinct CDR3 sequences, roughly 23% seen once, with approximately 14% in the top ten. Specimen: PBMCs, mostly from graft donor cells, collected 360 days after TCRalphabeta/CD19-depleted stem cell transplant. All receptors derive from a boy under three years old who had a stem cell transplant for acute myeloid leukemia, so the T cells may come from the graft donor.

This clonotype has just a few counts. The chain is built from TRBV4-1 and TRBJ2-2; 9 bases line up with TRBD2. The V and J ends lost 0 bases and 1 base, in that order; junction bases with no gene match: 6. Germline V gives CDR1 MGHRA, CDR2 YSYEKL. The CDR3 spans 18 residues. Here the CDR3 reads CASSQDTAGGRNTGELFF. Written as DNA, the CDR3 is TGCGCCAGCAGCCAAGATACAGCGGGGGGACGGAACACCGGGGAGCTGTTTTTT.

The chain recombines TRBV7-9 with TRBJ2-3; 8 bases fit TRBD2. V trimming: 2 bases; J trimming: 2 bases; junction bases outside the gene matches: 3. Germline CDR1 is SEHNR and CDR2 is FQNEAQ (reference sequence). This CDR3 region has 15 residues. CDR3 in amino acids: CASSLQRGPTDTQYF. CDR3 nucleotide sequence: TGTGCCAGCAGCTTACAGCGGGGGCCCACAGATACGCAGTATTTT.

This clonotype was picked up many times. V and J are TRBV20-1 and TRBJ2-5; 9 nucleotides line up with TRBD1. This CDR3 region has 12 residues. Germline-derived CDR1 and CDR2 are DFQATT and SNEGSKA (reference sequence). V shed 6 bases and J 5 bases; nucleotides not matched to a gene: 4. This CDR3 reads CSAPTGGETQYF. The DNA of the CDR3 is TGCAGTGCCCCGACAGGGGGGGAGACCCAGTACTTC.

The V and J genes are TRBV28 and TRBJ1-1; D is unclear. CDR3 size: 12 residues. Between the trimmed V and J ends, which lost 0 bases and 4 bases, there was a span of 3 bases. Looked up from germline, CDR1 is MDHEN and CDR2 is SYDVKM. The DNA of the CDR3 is TGTGCCAGCAGTTTATGGTCCACTGAAGCTTTCTTT. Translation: CASSLWSTEAFF.

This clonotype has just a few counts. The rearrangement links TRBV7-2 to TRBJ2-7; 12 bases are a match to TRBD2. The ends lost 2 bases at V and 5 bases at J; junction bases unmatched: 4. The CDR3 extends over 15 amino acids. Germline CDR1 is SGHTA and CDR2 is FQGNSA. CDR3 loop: CASSLLAGGPDEQYF. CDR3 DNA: TGTGCCAGCAGCTTACTAGCGGGGGGGCCAGACGAGCAGTACTTC. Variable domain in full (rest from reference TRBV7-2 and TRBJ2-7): GAGVSQSPSNKVTEKGKDVELRCDPISGHTALYWYRQSLGQGLEFLIYFQGNSAPDKSGLPSDRFSAERTGGSVSTLTIQRTQQEDSAVYLCASSLLAGGPDEQYFGPGTRLTVT.

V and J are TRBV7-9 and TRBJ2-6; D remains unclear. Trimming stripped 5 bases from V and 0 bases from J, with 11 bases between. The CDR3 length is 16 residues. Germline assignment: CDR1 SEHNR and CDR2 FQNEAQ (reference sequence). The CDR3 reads CASSPRGNSGANVLTF. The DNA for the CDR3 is TGTGCCAGCAGCCCCCGTGGAAACTCTGGGGCCAACGTCCTGACTTTC.

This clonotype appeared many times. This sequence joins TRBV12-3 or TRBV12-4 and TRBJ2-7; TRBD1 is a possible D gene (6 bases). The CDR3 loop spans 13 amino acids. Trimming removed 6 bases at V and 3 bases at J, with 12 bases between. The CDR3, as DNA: TGTGCCAGCAGGCTAACAGGGATCTACGAGCAGTACTTC. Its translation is CASRLTGIYEQYF.

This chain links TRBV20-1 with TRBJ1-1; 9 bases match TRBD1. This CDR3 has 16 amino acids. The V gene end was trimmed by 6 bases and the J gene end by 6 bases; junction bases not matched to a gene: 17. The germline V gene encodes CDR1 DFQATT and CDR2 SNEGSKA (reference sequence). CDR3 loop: CSANQVAGQGLAEAFF. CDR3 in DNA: TGCAGTGCGAATCAGGTCGCGGGACAGGGTCTCGCTGAAGCTTTCTTT.

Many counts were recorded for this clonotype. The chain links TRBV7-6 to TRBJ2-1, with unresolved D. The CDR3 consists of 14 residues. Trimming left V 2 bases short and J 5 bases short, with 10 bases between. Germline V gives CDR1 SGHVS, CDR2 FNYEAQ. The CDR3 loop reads CASSLLGGNNEQFF. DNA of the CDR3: TGTGCCAGCAGCTTATTGGGCGGAAACAATGAGCAGTTCTTC.

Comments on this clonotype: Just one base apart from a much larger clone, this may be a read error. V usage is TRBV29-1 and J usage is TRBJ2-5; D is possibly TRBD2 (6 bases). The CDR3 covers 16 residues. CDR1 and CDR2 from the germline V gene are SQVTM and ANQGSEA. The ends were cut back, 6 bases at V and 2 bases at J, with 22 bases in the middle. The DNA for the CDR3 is TGCAGCGTCCGCCCTTTTAACAGGAGGGGTCAAGAGACCCAGTACTTC. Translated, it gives CSVRPFNRRGQETQYF. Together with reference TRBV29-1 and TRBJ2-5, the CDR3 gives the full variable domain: SAVISQKPSRDICQRGTSLTIQCQVDSQVTMMFWYRQQPGQSLTLIATANQGSEATYESGFVIDKFPISRPNLTFSTLTVSNMSPEDSSIYLCSVRPFNRRGQETQYFGPGTRLLVL.

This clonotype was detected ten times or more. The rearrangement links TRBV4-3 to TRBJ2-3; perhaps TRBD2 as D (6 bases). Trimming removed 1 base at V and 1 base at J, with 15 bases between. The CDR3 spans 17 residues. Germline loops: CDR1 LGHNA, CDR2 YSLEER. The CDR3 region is CASSQALLAAGTDTQYF. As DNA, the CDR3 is TGCGCCAGCAGCCAAGCCCTACTAGCAGCGGGCACAGATACGCAGTATTTT.

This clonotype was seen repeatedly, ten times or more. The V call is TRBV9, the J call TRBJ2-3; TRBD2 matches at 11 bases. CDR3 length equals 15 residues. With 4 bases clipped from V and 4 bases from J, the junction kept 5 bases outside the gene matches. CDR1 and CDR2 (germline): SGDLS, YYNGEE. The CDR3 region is CASSLSLAGADTQYF. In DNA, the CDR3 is TGTGCCAGCAGCCTCTCACTAGCGGGAGCAGATACGCAGTATTTT.

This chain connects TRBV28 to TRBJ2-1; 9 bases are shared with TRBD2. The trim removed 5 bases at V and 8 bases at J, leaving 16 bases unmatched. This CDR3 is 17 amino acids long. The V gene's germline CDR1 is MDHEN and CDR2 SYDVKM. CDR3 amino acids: CASSNPSWAGGLDEQFF. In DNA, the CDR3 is TGTGCCAGCAGTAACCCCTCCTGGGCGGGGGGGCTTGATGAGCAGTTCTTC. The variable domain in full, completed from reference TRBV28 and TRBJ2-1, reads DVKVTQSSRYLVKRTGEKVFLECVQDMDHENMFWYRQDPGLGLRLIYFSYDVKMKEKGDIPEGYSVSREKKERFSLILESASTNQTSMYLCASSNPSWAGGLDEQFFGPGTRLTVL.

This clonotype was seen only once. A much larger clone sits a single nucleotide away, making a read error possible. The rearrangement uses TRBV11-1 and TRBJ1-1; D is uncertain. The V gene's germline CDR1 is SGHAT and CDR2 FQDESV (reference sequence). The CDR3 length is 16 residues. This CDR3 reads CSSTLTRRTVGTEAFF. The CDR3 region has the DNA TGTTCCAGCACCCTAACCAGGAGAACAGTGGGCACTGAAGCTTTCTTT.

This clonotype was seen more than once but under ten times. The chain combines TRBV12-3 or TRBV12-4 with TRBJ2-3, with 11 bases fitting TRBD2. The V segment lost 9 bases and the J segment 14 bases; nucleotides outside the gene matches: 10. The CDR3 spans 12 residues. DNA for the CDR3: TGTGCCAGTACGACTAGCGGGGCTTCCCGGTATTTT. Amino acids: CASTTSGASRYF.

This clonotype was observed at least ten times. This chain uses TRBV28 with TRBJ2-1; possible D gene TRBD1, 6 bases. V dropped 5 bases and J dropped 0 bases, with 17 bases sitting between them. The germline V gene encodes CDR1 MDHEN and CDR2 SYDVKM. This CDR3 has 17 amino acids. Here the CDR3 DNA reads TGTGCCAGCAGTCTCCACAGGGTCTGGAGCTCCTACAATGAGCAGTTCTTC. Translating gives CASSLHRVWSSYNEQFF.

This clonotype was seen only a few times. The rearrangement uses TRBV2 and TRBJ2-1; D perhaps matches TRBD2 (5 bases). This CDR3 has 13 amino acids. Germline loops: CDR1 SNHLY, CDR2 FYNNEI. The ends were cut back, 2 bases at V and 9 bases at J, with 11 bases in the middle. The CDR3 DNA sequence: TGTGCCAGCAGTGAAAGGCTAGCATCTGAGCAGTTCTTC. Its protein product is CASSERLASEQFF.

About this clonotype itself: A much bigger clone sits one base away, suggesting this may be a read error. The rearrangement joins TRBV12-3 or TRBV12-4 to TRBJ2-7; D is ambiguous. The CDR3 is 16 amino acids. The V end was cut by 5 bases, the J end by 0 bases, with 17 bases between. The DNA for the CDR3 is TGTGCCAGCAGTCCCTCCGGCCGGTACAGCTCCTACGAGCAGTACTTC. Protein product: CASSPSGRYSSYEQYF.

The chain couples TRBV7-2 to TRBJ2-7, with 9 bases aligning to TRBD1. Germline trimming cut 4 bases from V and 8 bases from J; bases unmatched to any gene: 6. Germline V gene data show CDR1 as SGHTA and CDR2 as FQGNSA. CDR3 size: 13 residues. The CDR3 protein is CASSSGQGIKQYF. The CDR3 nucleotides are TGTGCCAGCAGCTCCGGACAGGGGATCAAGCAGTACTTC. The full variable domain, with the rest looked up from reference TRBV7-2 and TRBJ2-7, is GAGVSQSPSNKVTEKGKDVELRCDPISGHTALYWYRQSLGQGLEFLIYFQGNSAPDKSGLPSDRFSAERTGGSVSTLTIQRTQQEDSAVYLCASSSGQGIKQYFGPGTRLTVT.

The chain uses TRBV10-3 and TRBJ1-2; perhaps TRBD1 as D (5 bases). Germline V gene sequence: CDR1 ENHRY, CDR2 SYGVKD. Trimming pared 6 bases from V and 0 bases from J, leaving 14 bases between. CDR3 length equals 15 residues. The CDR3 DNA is TGTGCCATCAGCGATCCCCCGGGGGCTAACTATGGCTACACCTTC. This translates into CAISDPPGANYGYTF.

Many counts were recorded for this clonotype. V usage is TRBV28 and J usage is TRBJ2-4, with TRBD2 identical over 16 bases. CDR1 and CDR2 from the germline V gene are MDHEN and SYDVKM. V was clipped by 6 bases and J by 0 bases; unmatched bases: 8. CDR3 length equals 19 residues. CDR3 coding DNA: TGTGCCAGCAGAGGGACTAGCGGGGGGGCCTCAGAAGCCAAAAACATTCAGTACTTC. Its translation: CASRGTSGGASEAKNIQYF. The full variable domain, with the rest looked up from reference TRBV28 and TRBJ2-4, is DVKVTQSSRYLVKRTGEKVFLECVQDMDHENMFWYRQDPGLGLRLIYFSYDVKMKEKGDIPEGYSVSREKKERFSLILESASTNQTSMYLCASRGTSGGASEAKNIQYFGAGTRLSVL.

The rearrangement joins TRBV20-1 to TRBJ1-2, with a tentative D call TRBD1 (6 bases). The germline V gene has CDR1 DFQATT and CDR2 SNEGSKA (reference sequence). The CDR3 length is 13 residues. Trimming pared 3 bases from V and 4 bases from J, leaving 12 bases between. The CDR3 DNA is TGCAGTGCTAGGCCCGGGGGCCCCTATGGCTACACCTTC. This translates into CSARPGGPYGYTF.

The CDR3 sequence: CSASAGQSSYNEQFF. CDR3 in DNA: TGCAGTGCCTCCGCCGGACAGAGCTCCTACAATGAGCAGTTCTTC. The rearrangement uses TRBV20-1 and TRBJ2-1; perhaps TRBD1 as D (6 bases). This CDR3 is built from 15 residues. The germline V gene encodes CDR1 DFQATT and CDR2 SNEGSKA (reference sequence). Trimming removed 6 bases at V and 0 bases at J, with 15 bases between.

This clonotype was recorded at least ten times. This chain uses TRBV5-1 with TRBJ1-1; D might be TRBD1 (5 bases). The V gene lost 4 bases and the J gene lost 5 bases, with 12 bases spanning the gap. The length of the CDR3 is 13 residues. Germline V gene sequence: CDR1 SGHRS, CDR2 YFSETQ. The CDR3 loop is CASSRLGETEAFF. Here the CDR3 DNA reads TGCGCCAGCAGCCGCCTAGGGGAAACTGAAGCTTTCTTT.

This CDR3 is CASSLRSAYNEQFF. The CDR3 DNA sequence: TGTGCCAGCAGCTTAAGGTCGGCCTACAATGAGCAGTTCTTC. This sequence joins TRBV7-8 and TRBJ2-1; D is unresolved. V was clipped by 2 bases and J by 2 bases, with 7 bases between them. The CDR3 extends over 14 amino acids. Germline V gene lookup returns CDR1 SGHVS and CDR2 FQNEAQ.